This T cell receptor beta chain was obtained from a study of graft-versus-host responses after intestinal transplantation. Study background: Recipients received multivisceral, liver-intestinal, or isolated intestinal transplants. Induction using anti-thymocyte globulin, followed by tacrolimus and steroids for 2 to 4 years, was given to all recipients. Study-wide points: In recipient marrow, GvH clones were found, and some appeared first in ileum or blood.

Regarding this clone: Its antigen is undetermined.

Measured with immunoSEQ multiplex PCR; TCRdb has only the in-frame clones, and not every one. The table has tens of thousands of clones, more than 90% seen once. The starting material was unstimulated CD4+ T cells sorted from spleen or lymph node cells, obtained before intestinal transplant. The sequence was obtained from a human donor who received an intestinal transplant.

CDR3 nucleotide sequence: TGTGCCAGCAGCCAAGAGCTAGTAGAGGGAACAGATACGCAGTATTTT. This codes for CASSQELVEGTDTQYF. The chain has TRBV14 and TRBJ2-3; a weak D match, TRBD2 (5 bases). The V end lost 0 bases, the J end lost 3 bases, and 13 bases lay between the germline ends. The CDR3 has 16 residues. CDR1 SGHDN and CDR2 FVKESK come from the germline V gene.